The present entry profiles one T cell receptor (beta chain) with its context. These data belong to a study of blood T cell repertoires in COVID-19. Per the original methods: How many nucleated cells were present was estimated from reference gene primer amplification. Generated by immunoSEQ multiplex PCR, the TCRdb table keeps only in-frame clones and is missing some. For V, J and clone size, that table is used; D and trimming come from the DNA. The table includes 200,000 to 300,000 clones, 90% detected once. Sequences were obtained from peripheral blood. The receptor comes from a woman aged 35 to 49 with acute or convalescent COVID-19.

The CDR3 DNA reads TGTGCCAGCAGCGTCTCGGTAAGAACTGGGGCGAGGACTGAAGCTTTCTTT. Translated, it gives CASSVSVRTGARTEAFF. This chain connects TRBV9 to TRBJ1-1; TRBD1 might be the D (5 bases). Deletions cut 2 bases from V and 5 bases from J, with 22 bases between. The CDR3 has 17 residues. The germline V gene encodes CDR1 SGDLS and CDR2 YYNGEE.